The 28 T cell receptor beta chains presented below share a single source sample, sequenced in a study of CD8 T cells in Susac syndrome. With random hexamers, 0.5 to 1 ug RNA was reverse transcribed. TCRdb passed the immunoSEQ multiplex PCR reads through MiXCR, listing each CDR3 protein once. The profile shows around 190,000 distinct CDR3 sequences, roughly 95% of them singletons. Sequencing was done on a sample of CD8+ T cells from PBMCs. These receptor sequences come from a human donor with multiple sclerosis.

CDR3 DNA: TGTGCCAGCAGTTTTCTAGGGGGCTGGAATGAGCAGTTCTTC. It codes for CASSFLGGWNEQFF. V usage is TRBV27 and J usage is TRBJ2-1, with 7 positions matching TRBD1. The CDR3 is 14 amino acids. V lost 3 bases and J lost 7; bases outside the gene matches: 6. The germline V gene encodes CDR1 MNHEY and CDR2 SMNVEV (reference sequence).

V is TRBV29-1 and J is TRBJ1-2, with unresolved D. The germline CDR1 and CDR2 sequences are SQVTM and ANQGSEA. The V gene lost 6 bases and the J gene lost 6 bases, with 23 bases spanning the gap. This CDR3 spans 15 amino acids. DNA for the CDR3: TGCAGCGTGGATCCCTGGGAGGATCCCACCGATGGCTACACCTTC. Translation gives CSVDPWEDPTDGYTF.

The rearrangement uses TRBV15 and TRBJ1-2; D is unresolved. The CDR3 totals 15 residues. The germline V gene has CDR1 LNHNV and CDR2 YYDKDF (reference sequence). V lost 0 bases and J lost 3, with 11 bases in between. The CDR3 spells CATSRDRTVDYGYTF. The CDR3 bases are TGTGCCACCAGCAGAGATCGAACTGTTGACTATGGCTACACCTTC.

The chain links TRBV27 to TRBJ2-3; D is unresolved. V was shortened by 3 bases and J by 1 base, with 11 bases between the two germline ends. The germline V gene has CDR1 MNHEY and CDR2 SMNVEV (reference sequence). The CDR3 contains 15 residues. CDR3 coding DNA: TGTGCCAGCAGTTTCTCCCTCGGTGGCACAGATACGCAGTATTTT. Translated: CASSFSLGGTDTQYF.

This sequence joins TRBV4-2 and TRBJ2-6; D remains unclear. V shed 2 bases and J shed 2 bases, with 10 bases lying between them. The germline V gene encodes CDR1 LGHNA and CDR2 YNFKEQ. This CDR3 is 16 amino acids long. The CDR3 sequence is CASSQSLRPGANVLTF. CDR3 nucleotide sequence: TGTGCCAGCAGCCAATCTCTACGGCCTGGGGCCAACGTCCTGACTTTC.

This clonotype was counted a single time. The genes are TRBV15 and TRBJ1-1; 7 bases are shared with TRBD1. CDR3 length equals 15 residues. Germline V gives CDR1 LNHNV, CDR2 YYDKDF (reference sequence). V lost 5 bases, J lost 3 bases, and 9 bases stayed unmatched. The DNA for the CDR3 is TGTGCCACCAGCCCCGCAGGGGGGCGAGACACTGAAGCTTTCTTT. It codes for CATSPAGGRDTEAFF.

The chain is built from TRBV29-1 and TRBJ1-2, with D possibly TRBD1 on 6 matching bases. With 8 bases removed from V and 6 bases from J, the gap between germline ends came to 13 bases. The CDR3 covers 11 residues. In germline, CDR1 is SQVTM, CDR2 ANQGSEA. Written as DNA, the CDR3 is TGCAGCTATAGGGGGGTGCATGGCTACACCTTC. It encodes CSYRGVHGYTF.

The V gene is TRBV12-3 or TRBV12-4, the J gene TRBJ2-1; D is undetermined. Trimming stripped 6 bases from V and 10 bases from J, with 13 bases between. The CDR3 extends over 12 amino acids. CDR3 in amino acids: CASSPGNGEQFF. Here the CDR3 DNA reads TGTGCCAGCAGCCCTGGGAATGGAGAGCAGTTCTTC.

This sequence joins TRBV7-9 and TRBJ1-1; D call uncertain. Germline V gene lookup returns CDR1 SEHNR and CDR2 FQNEAQ (reference sequence). This CDR3 spans 14 amino acids. The V and J ends lost 5 bases and 0 bases respectively, with 10 bases between them. Written as DNA, the CDR3 is TGTGCCAGCAGCCCCGCCGAAATGAACACTGAAGCTTTCTTT. The encoded protein is CASSPAEMNTEAFF.

V gene TRBV11-2 combines with J gene TRBJ2-7; 16 bases align to TRBD2. Germline V CDR1 and CDR2: SGHAT, FQNNGV. CDR3 length: 19 residues. J was trimmed by 2 bases and V by 4 bases; bases with no gene match: 11. CDR3 sequence: CASSSLGLAGGPPPYEQYF. CDR3 sequence (DNA): TGTGCCAGCAGCTCCTTGGGACTAGCGGGGGGGCCTCCTCCCTACGAGCAGTACTTC.

The rearrangement uses TRBV15 and TRBJ2-7; D uncertain. Germline lookup yields CDR1 LNHNV and CDR2 YYDKDF (reference sequence). With 1 base removed from V and 6 bases from J, the gap between germline ends came to 10 bases. This CDR3 comprises 13 residues. The CDR3 nucleotides are TGTGCCACCAGCAGAGTTTCGCGTGGCGAGCAGTACTTC. It encodes CATSRVSRGEQYF.

The chain links TRBV6-5 to TRBJ2-1; 7 bases map to TRBD2. The CDR3 is 15 residues long. Germline loops: CDR1 MNHEY, CDR2 SVGAGI. The junction had 5 bases not matched to a gene; V was cut back by 5 bases and J by 1 base. CDR3 residues: CASSTSGNSYNEQFF. The CDR3 nucleotides are TGTGCCAGCAGTACAAGCGGGAATTCCTACAATGAGCAGTTCTTC.

V is TRBV2 and J is TRBJ2-3; 7 bases agree with TRBD2. V was clipped by 8 bases and J by 1 base; unmatched bases: 3. The CDR3 spans 13 residues. The V gene's germline CDR1 is SNHLY and CDR2 FYNNEI. In DNA form, the CDR3 reads TGTGCCAGCGGGGGGGTCGGCACAGATACGCAGTATTTT. Amino acids: CASGGVGTDTQYF.

This sequence joins TRBV5-5 and TRBJ2-3; D not certain. This CDR3 region has 12 residues. Trimming cost V 7 bases and J 0 bases, with 6 bases left between them. Germline V gene lookup returns CDR1 SGHKS and CDR2 YYEKEE (reference sequence). The CDR3 sequence: CASLTSTDTQYF. In DNA, the CDR3 is TGTGCCAGCCTCACTAGCACAGATACGCAGTATTTT.

This chain uses TRBV5-6 with TRBJ2-3, with a tentative D call TRBD2 (5 bases). Germline lookup yields CDR1 SGHDT and CDR2 YYEEEE. The CDR3 totals 15 residues. Between the trimmed V and J ends, which lost 2 bases and 2 bases, there was a span of 12 bases. CDR3 in amino acids: CASSLPVGITDTQYF. The CDR3 DNA sequence: TGTGCCAGCAGCTTACCGGTCGGGATCACAGATACGCAGTATTTT.

The V call is TRBV14, the J call TRBJ2-1, with D perhaps given as TRBD1 or TRBD2 (5 bases each). The V end was cut by 4 bases, the J end by 0 bases, with 10 bases between. Germline-derived CDR1 and CDR2 are SGHDN and FVKESK. The CDR3 has 15 amino acids. CDR3 amino acids: CASSPLGTSYNEQFF. In DNA, the CDR3 is TGTGCCAGCAGCCCGTTGGGGACCTCCTACAATGAGCAGTTCTTC.

The chain recombines TRBV11-2 with TRBJ2-5, with 12 bases fitting TRBD2. V shed 5 bases, J shed 1 base, and the junction held 5 bases outside the gene matches. The V gene's germline CDR1 is SGHAT and CDR2 FQNNGV. The CDR3 extends over 16 amino acids. CDR3 sequence (DNA): TGTGCCAGCAGCCCAGGACTAGCGGGACCCCAAGAGACCCAGTACTTC. It codes for CASSPGLAGPQETQYF.

The CDR3 reads CASSPTTSVDEQFF. The CDR3 region has the DNA TGTGCCAGCAGTCCTACCACTAGCGTCGATGAGCAGTTCTTC. This chain connects TRBV12-3 or TRBV12-4 to TRBJ2-1, with 7 bases aligning to TRBD2. This CDR3 has 14 residues. The V and J ends lost 5 bases and 8 bases, in that order; junction bases with no gene match: 9.

The rearrangement uses TRBV29-1 and TRBJ1-2; no reliable D call. The germline CDR1 and CDR2 sequences are SQVTM and ANQGSEA. The V and J ends lost 6 bases and 6 bases respectively, with 11 bases between them. The CDR3 spans 11 residues. CDR3 in amino acids: CSVRDRDGYTF. The DNA for the CDR3 is TGCAGCGTCAGAGATCGGGATGGCTACACCTTC.

This chain connects TRBV18 to TRBJ2-1; possibly TRBD1 or TRBD2 for D (5 bases each). The CDR3 is 15 amino acids. V shed 3 bases and J shed 10 bases, with 19 bases lying between them. Germline CDR1 and CDR2: KGHSH and LQKENI. CDR3 region: CASSPRDGLLGEQFF. The DNA for the CDR3 is TGTGCCAGCTCACCTCGGGACGGGTTACTTGGGGAGCAGTTCTTC.

V and J are TRBV6-5 and TRBJ2-3, with 8 positions matching TRBD2. Losses at the gene ends were 2 bases for V and 0 bases for J; bases not matched to a gene: 16. The CDR3 extends over 20 amino acids. Germline V gene data show CDR1 as MNHEY and CDR2 as SVGAGI. The CDR3 protein is CASSYGIERGLSPSTDTQYF. DNA for the CDR3: TGTGCCAGCAGTTACGGGATAGAGCGGGGGCTCTCTCCGAGCACAGATACGCAGTATTTT.

V gene TRBV2 combines with J gene TRBJ2-7; the match to TRBD1 covers 8 bases. The V gene end was trimmed by 7 bases and the J gene end by 6 bases; junction bases not matched to a gene: 5. CDR1 is SNHLY, CDR2 FYNNEI, per germline. The CDR3 runs 12 residues. The CDR3: CASTPTGAEQYF. The DNA of the CDR3 is TGTGCCAGCACGCCGACAGGGGCCGAGCAGTACTTC.

V and J are TRBV30 and TRBJ2-7; D remains unclear. Trimming took off 5 bases at V and 3 bases at J, with 23 bases between the two ends. CDR3 length equals 16 residues. Germline V gene sequence: CDR1 GTSNPN, CDR2 SVGIG (reference sequence). The CDR3 sequence is CAWGQSGSTWNYEQYF. The CDR3 DNA reads TGTGCCTGGGGTCAGTCGGGTTCCACCTGGAACTACGAGCAGTACTTC.

The genes are TRBV7-8 and TRBJ2-5; D not certain. Germline V gene sequence: CDR1 SGHVS, CDR2 FQNEAQ. The ends were cut back, 1 base at V and 5 bases at J, with 5 bases in the middle. This CDR3 has 12 amino acids. CDR3 sequence reads: CASSLEEETQYF. As DNA, the CDR3 is TGTGCCAGCAGCTTAGAGGAGGAGACCCAGTACTTC. Drawing the rest from reference TRBV7-8 and TRBJ2-5, the complete variable domain is GAGVSQSPRYKVAKRGQDVALRCDPISGHVSLFWYQQALGQGPEFLTYFQNEAQLDKSGLPSDRFFAERPEGSVSTLKIQRTQQEDSAVYLCASSLEEETQYFGPGTRLLVL.

The rearrangement joins TRBV4-2 to TRBJ2-3; 7 bases agree with TRBD2. The CDR3 loop spans 17 amino acids. CDR1 is LGHNA and CDR2 is YNFKEQ in the germline V gene. The J segment lost 4 bases and the V segment lost 0 bases, leaving 10 bases of the junction unmatched. CDR3 nucleotide sequence: TGTGCCAGCAGCCAAGAGGTATGGCGGGAGAGGCCAGATACGCAGTATTTT. Translating it yields CASSQEVWRERPDTQYF.

The chain joins TRBV18 to TRBJ2-7; tentatively, D is TRBD1 (5 bases). Germline assignment: CDR1 KGHSH and CDR2 LQKENI. Trimming took off 3 bases at V and 7 bases at J, with 10 bases between the two ends. This CDR3 has 12 amino acids. The DNA of the CDR3 is TGTGCCAGCTCACCCGACAGTCGGGAGCAGTACTTC. It specifies CASSPDSREQYF.

This rearrangement joins TRBV20-1 to TRBJ2-1, with a weak D call TRBD1 (5 bases). Trimming cost V 3 bases and J 0 bases, with 12 bases left between them. The CDR3 has 15 residues. The V gene's germline CDR1 is DFQATT and CDR2 SNEGSKA (reference sequence). The CDR3 reads CSASIQDNSYNEQFF. The DNA of the CDR3 is TGCAGTGCTAGTATACAGGACAACTCCTACAATGAGCAGTTCTTC.

The V and J genes are TRBV27 and TRBJ2-7; 7 bases are a match to TRBD2. Per germline, CDR1 MNHEY and CDR2 SMNVEV (reference sequence). There are 14 residues in the CDR3. Trimming at V came to 3 bases and at J to 2 bases, leaving 4 bases not matched to a gene. The CDR3 loop is CASSFNGGTYEQYF. The CDR3 DNA reads as TGTGCCAGCAGTTTTAACGGGGGGACCTACGAGCAGTACTTC.